This TCR beta chain was recovered during a study of identical twins. Study results and caveats: Invariant cells of the MAIT and iNKT types might have partly distorted the zero-insertion analyses. Rather than following the same donors, the conclusions depended on cross-sectional statistical analysis. Excess low generation probability was seen in twin-shared out-of-frame alpha sequences.

Via MiXCR, TCRdb re-called the 5' RACE reads, giving one row per CDR3 protein. The profile shows approximately 260,000 distinct CDR3 sequences, about an eighth of them singletons. This clonotype has only a few counts. Its antigen is as yet unknown. The CDR3 has 16 residues. With 0 bases removed from V and 10 bases from J, the gap between germline ends came to 19 bases. Germline V gives CDR1 DFQATT, CDR2 SNEGSKA (reference sequence). The TCR sequence derives from a young woman in good health. The sequenced material came from memory (CD45RO+) T cells sorted from blood. The chain carries TRBV20-1 and TRBJ1-6; D might be TRBD1 (6 bases). CDR3 DNA: TGCAGTGCTAGAGATCCCCAACAGGGAGGGGGATCACCCCTCCACTTT. Its protein is CSARDPQQGGGSPLHF.